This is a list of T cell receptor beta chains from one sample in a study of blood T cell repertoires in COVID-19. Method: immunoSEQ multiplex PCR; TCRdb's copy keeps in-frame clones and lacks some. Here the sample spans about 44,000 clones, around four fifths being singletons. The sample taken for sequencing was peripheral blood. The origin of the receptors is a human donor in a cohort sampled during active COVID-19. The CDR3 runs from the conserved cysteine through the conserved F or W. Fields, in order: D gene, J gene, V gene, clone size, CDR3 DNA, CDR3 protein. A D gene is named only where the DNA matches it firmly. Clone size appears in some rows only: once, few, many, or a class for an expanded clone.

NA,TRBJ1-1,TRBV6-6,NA,TGTGCCAGCAGTTACATGTCAGGGGCTTGGGGGACTGAAGCTTTCTTT,CASSYMSGAWGTEAFF
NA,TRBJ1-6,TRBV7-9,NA,TGTGCCAGCAGCTTACCGACAGGAGGTAATTCACCCCTCCACTTT,CASSLPTGGNSPLHF
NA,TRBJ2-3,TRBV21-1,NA,TGTGCCAGCAGCCGTTCCCCCGGGACTAGCGGGATCAGAGATACGCAGTATTTT,CASSRSPGTSGIRDTQYF
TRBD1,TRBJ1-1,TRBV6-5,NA,TGTGCCAGCAGTTACTCGACAGGGGACACTGAAGCTTTCTTT,CASSYSTGDTEAFF
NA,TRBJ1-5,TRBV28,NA,TGTGCCAGCAGTTTCCCAGGGGAATCACAGCCCCAGCATTTT,CASSFPGESQPQHF
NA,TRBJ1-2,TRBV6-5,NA,TGTGCCAGCAGGGGGACTGACACCTATGGCTACACCTTC,CASRGTDTYGYTF
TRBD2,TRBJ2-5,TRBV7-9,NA,TGTGCCAGCAGCTTTGGGACTAGCGGGGAGACCCAGTACTTC,CASSFGTSGETQYF
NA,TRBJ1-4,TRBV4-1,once,TGCGCCAGCAGCCATTATAGAACGGATGAAAAACTGTTTTTT,CASSHYRTDEKLFF
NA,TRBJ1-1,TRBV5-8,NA,TGTGCCAGCAGCTTTTCTGGCGGGCGAGCTTTCTTT,CASSFSGGRAFF
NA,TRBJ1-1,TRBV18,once,TGTGCCAGCTCAGCCGGACCGCGGGGGACGGGGGCTGAAGCTTTCTTT,CASSAGPRGTGAEAFF
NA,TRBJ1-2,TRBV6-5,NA,TGTGCCAGCAGTTCCACCGGCGAAGGGGGAGGCTACACCTTC,CASSSTGEGGGYTF
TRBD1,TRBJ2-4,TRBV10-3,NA,TGTGCCATCTCTGGGGGACAGGGGGCCCGGGACATTCAGTACTTC,CAISGGQGARDIQYF
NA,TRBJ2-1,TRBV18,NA,TGTGCCAGCTCACCAGGAATACAGGGTAGGAGCAATGAGCAGTTCTTC,CASSPGIQGRSNEQFF
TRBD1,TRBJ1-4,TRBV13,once,TGTGCCAGCAGCCGGAGTTCAGGGGGCGTTGAAAAACTGTTTTTT,CASSRSSGGVEKLFF
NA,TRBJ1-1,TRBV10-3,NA,TGTGCCATCAGCTCCTCCCAGGACATGAACACTGAAGCTTTCTTT,CAISSSQDMNTEAFF
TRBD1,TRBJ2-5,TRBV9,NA,TGTGCCAGCAGCGTAGGGACAGGGATATCAGGAGAGACCCAGTACTTC,CASSVGTGISGETQYF
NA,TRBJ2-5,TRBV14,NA,TGTGCCAGCAGCCATAGGGGGACCCAGTACTTC,CASSHRGTQYF
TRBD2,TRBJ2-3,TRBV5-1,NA,TGCGCCAGCACCACTGTTAGCGGGGGATCAGATACGCAGTATTTT,CASTTVSGGSDTQYF
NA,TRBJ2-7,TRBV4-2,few,TGTGCCAGCAGCCCCTCAGCAGGGGCCTACGAGCAGTACTTC,CASSPSAGAYEQYF
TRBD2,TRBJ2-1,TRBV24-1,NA,TGTGCCACCAGTGGGCCGGCGGGGGGTTCCTACAATGAGCAGTTCTTC,CATSGPAGGSYNEQFF
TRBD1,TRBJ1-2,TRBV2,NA,TGTGCCAGTGACCAGGGGGCTCGATATGGCTACACCTTC,CASDQGARYGYTF
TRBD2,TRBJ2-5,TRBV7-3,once,TGTGCCAGCAGCCCCAGCGGGGGCGGGGAGACCCAGTACTTC,CASSPSGGGETQYF
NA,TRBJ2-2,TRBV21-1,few,TGTGCCAGCAGCAGGGCCGACACCGGGGAGCTGTTTTTT,CASSRADTGELFF
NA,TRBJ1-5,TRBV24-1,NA,TGTGCCACCAGTGATTCTCTCGTAGCCAATCAGCCCCAGCATTTT,CATSDSLVANQPQHF
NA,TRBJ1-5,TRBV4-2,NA,TGTGCCAGCAGCCAAGATTACCTTGGGCATGACGGTCAGCCCCAGCATTTT,CASSQDYLGHDGQPQHF
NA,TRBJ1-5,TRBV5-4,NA,TGTGCCAGCAGCCTGGGAGGGAATAGCAATCAGCCCCAGCATTTT,CASSLGGNSNQPQHF
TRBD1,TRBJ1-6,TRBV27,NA,TGTGCCAGCAGTCCCGGCAGGGGGCGGTCCTATAATTCACCCCTCCACTTT,CASSPGRGRSYNSPLHF
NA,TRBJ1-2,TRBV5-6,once,TGTGCCAGCAGCCGGGAATATGGCTACACCTTC,CASSREYGYTF
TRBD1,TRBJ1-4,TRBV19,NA,TGTGCCAGTAGTATTATAGGACAGGGAATAGAAAAACTGTTTTTT,CASSIIGQGIEKLFF
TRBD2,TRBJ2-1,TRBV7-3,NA,TGTGCCAGCAGCCTTAGCGGGGGGGCCGTTGAGCAGTTCTTC,CASSLSGGAVEQFF
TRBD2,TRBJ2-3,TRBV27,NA,TGTGCCAGCAGCTTAGCGGGGGCTAGCACAGATACGCAGTATTTT,CASSLAGASTDTQYF
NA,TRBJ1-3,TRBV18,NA,TGTGCCAGCTCACCAGGGCAGAGCTCTGGAAACACCATATATTTT,CASSPGQSSGNTIYF
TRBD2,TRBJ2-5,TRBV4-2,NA,TGTGCCAGCAGCCGGACTAGCGGGGGGGCGGAAGAGACCCAGTACTTC,CASSRTSGGAEETQYF
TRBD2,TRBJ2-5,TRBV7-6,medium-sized,TGTGCCAGCAGCTTAGCAGGTAGCGGGGCCGGGGAGACCCAGTACTTC,CASSLAGSGAGETQYF
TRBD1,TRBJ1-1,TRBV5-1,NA,TGCGCCAGCAGCTCCAGACAGGGTAACACTGAAGCTTTCTTT,CASSSRQGNTEAFF
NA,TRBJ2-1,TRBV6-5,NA,TGTGCCAGCAGGGCCCCGAGCGGGGAGCAGTTCTTC,CASRAPSGEQFF
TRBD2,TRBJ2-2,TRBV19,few,TGTGCCAGTAGTAAAACCGCGGGGGGTCGAACCGGGGAGCTGTTTTTT,CASSKTAGGRTGELFF
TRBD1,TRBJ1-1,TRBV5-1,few,TGCGCCAGCAGCTCTCACTGGACAGGGGTGAACACTGAAGCTTTCTTT,CASSSHWTGVNTEAFF
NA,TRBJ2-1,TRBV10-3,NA,TGTGCCATCAGGGAACAGGGTATTTCCTACAATGAGCAGTTCTTC,CAIREQGISYNEQFF
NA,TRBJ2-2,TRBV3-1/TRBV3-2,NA,TGTGCCAGCAGCCAAGGGCTAGAGGCCGGGGAGCTGTTTTTT,CASSQGLEAGELFF
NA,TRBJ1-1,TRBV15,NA,TGTGCCACCAGCCCCCCGGTTTGGAGAAACACTGAAGCTTTCTTT,CATSPPVWRNTEAFF
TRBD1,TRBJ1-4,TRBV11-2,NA,TGTGCCAGCAGCTTCTTTACAGGGGGCTTTAATGAAAAACTGTTTTTT,CASSFFTGGFNEKLFF